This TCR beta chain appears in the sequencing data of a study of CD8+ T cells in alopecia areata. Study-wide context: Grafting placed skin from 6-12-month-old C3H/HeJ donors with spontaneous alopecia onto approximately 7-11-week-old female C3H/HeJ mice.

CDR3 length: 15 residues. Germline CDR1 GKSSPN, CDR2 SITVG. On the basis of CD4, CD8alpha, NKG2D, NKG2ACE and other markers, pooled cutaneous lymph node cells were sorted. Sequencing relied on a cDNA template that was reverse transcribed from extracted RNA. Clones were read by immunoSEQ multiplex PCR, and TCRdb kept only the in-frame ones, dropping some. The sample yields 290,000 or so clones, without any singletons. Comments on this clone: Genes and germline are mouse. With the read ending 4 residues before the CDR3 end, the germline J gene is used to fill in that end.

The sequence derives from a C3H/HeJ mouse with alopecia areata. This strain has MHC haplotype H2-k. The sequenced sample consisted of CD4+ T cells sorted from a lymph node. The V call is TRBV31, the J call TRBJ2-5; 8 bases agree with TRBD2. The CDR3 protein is CAWSLEGGAWDTQYF. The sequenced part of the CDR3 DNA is TGTGCCTGGAGTCTAGAGGGGGGGGCGTGGGAC.